Listed below are T cell receptor beta chains from one sample, sequenced in a study of cytomegalovirus exposure and HLA in healthy donors. The assay was immunoSEQ multiplex PCR, and TCRdb's table has in-frame clones only and misses some. The sample holds 110,000 to 150,000 clones, over 8% seen once. Sequencing used PBMCs. Receptors originate from a male donor in good health and CMV-seronegative. The CDR3 runs from the conserved cysteine through the conserved F or W. The D gene is left open where the match is weak. A row's size may be missing; if present it is once, few, many or a size class.

abundance | j_gene | v_gene | d_gene | CDR3nt | CDR3aa
few | TRBJ2-5 | TRBV7-9 | TRBD1 | TGTGCCAGCAGCTTCGGACAGGGGCCCCAAGAGACCCAGTACTTC | CASSFGQGPQETQYF
few | TRBJ1-4 | TRBV6-1 | . | TGTGCCAGCAGTGAAGGGACAGCCGCAACTAATGAAAAACTGTTTTTT | CASSEGTAATNEKLFF
once | TRBJ1-2 | TRBV2 | . | TGTGCCAGCAGTCGAACAGAATTCTATGGCTACACCTTC | CASSRTEFYGYTF
few | TRBJ1-1 | TRBV19 | . | TGTGCCAGTACCCTAAGGGGGGGGTTGGTAGCTGAAGCTTTCTTT | CASTLRGGLVAEAFF
few | TRBJ2-2 | TRBV6-1 | . | TGTGCCAGCAACCCGGCCCTGGGAGGCACCGGGGAGCTGTTTTTT | CASNPALGGTGELFF
few | TRBJ2-1 | TRBV27 | . | TGTGCCAGCAGTTTCCACGACAGGTACAATGAGCAGTTCTTC | CASSFHDRYNEQFF
few | TRBJ1-5 | TRBV28 | . | TGTGCCAGCACGAGCCTAAATCGCAATCAGCCCCAGCATTTT | CASTSLNRNQPQHF
few | TRBJ2-1 | TRBV4-1 | TRBD2 | TGCGCCAGCAGCCCAGGACTAGGTCCCAATGAGCAGTTCTTC | CASSPGLGPNEQFF
few | TRBJ1-2 | TRBV14 | . | TGTGCCAGCAGCCAAGATGGGGGGTTTCCCTATGGCTACACCTTC | CASSQDGGFPYGYTF
few | TRBJ2-1 | TRBV7-2 | TRBD2 | TGTGCCAGCAGCTTAGCGCGGGGGGATGAGCAGTTCTTC | CASSLARGDEQFF
few | TRBJ2-6 | TRBV28 | . | TGTGCCAGCACCCCCAACAGGAGACCTACTGGGGCCAACGTCCTGACTTTC | CASTPNRRPTGANVLTF
. | TRBJ2-7 | TRBV2 | . | TGTGCCAGCAGTGAAGCGCGCGGGGGCCCCTACGAGCAGTACTTC | CASSEARGGPYEQYF
few | TRBJ2-3 | TRBV4-1 | . | TGCGCCAGCAGTAGCGGATCCACAGATACGCAGTATTTT | CASSSGSTDTQYF
few | TRBJ1-2 | TRBV2 | TRBD1 | TGTGCCAGCAGTTCCCCGGACAGGGGGACGAGCTACACCTTC | CASSSPDRGTSYTF
few | TRBJ1-6 | TRBV2 | TRBD1 | TGTGCCAGCAGTAGGGGGCGGGACAGGAATTCACCCCTCCACTTT | CASSRGRDRNSPLHF
. | TRBJ1-1 | TRBV7-3 | TRBD1 | TGTGCCAGCAGCCCGACCCTAGGACAGGGGGGCCCTATGAACACTGAAGCTTTCTTT | CASSPTLGQGGPMNTEAFF
few | TRBJ2-7 | TRBV9 | TRBD2 | TGTGCCAGCAGCGTGGGACTAGCGGGAGTGCACGAGCAGTACTTC | CASSVGLAGVHEQYF
. | TRBJ2-7 | TRBV28 | TRBD2 | TGTGCCAGCAGTTTCCGGGGACTAGCGGAGGACGAGCAGTACTTC | CASSFRGLAEDEQYF
. | TRBJ2-3 | TRBV7-9 | TRBD2 | TGTGCCAGCAGCCAACATGTTAGCGGGAGGTCTGCAGATACGCAGTATTTT | CASSQHVSGRSADTQYF
. | TRBJ2-7 | TRBV7-2 | . | TGTGCCAGCAGCCTGGACAGAACGGCCTGGTACTTC | CASSLDRTAWYF
few | TRBJ1-6 | TRBV5-1 | TRBD1 | TGCGCCAGCAGCTTGGAGCAGGGGGAAAATTCACCCCTCCACTTT | CASSLEQGENSPLHF
. | TRBJ2-2 | TRBV7-9 | . | TGTGCCAGCAGCCCCCGACAGCCGAACACCGGGGAGCTGTTTTTT | CASSPRQPNTGELFF
few | TRBJ2-1 | TRBV5-8 | TRBD2 | TGTGCCAGCAGCTCGGCGGGGGGATATGAGCAGTTCTTC | CASSSAGGYEQFF
. | TRBJ2-7 | TRBV5-1 | . | TGCGCCAGCAGCTTGGGGAGGGTAGGCGGCGAGCAGTACTTC | CASSLGRVGGEQYF